Below are 20 T cell receptor beta chains sequenced from a single sample in a study of blood T cell repertoires in COVID-19. Some clones are missing from TCRdb's copy, which holds only in-frame ones; the method was immunoSEQ multiplex PCR. The table lists about 140,000 clones, 81% of them singletons. The sample comprised peripheral blood. The receptors come from a woman in her sixties or seventies with active or convalescent COVID-19.

CDR3 protein: CAWSVSGISEQYF. The CDR3 DNA sequence: TGTGCCTGGAGTGTTTCAGGGATCTCCGAGCAGTACTTC. The chain has TRBV30 and TRBJ2-7, with D possibly matching TRBD1 (5 bases). Per germline, CDR1 GTSNPN and CDR2 SVGIG (reference sequence). The CDR3 is made up of 13 amino acids. V was clipped by 0 bases and J by 6 bases, with 12 bases between them.

The V and J genes are TRBV30 and TRBJ2-5; D might be TRBD1 (5 bases). Germline CDR1 and CDR2: GTSNPN and SVGIG (reference sequence). The CDR3 covers 13 residues. V lost 3 bases to trimming and J lost 4 bases, with 12 bases between them. The CDR3 loop reads CAWRTPRGETQYF. The CDR3 bases are TGTGCCTGGAGGACCCCTAGGGGAGAGACCCAGTACTTC.

CDR3 residues: CAISGDMGFTEAFF. The CDR3, as DNA: TGTGCCATCAGTGGGGACATGGGGTTCACTGAAGCTTTCTTT. The chain is built from TRBV10-3 and TRBJ1-1, with a tentative D call TRBD1 (6 bases). V lost 4 bases and J 4 bases, leaving 13 bases between the germline ends. This CDR3 is 14 amino acids long. Germline CDR1 reads ENHRY; CDR2 reads SYGVKD.

The rearrangement joins TRBV4-3 to TRBJ2-1; 9 bases are a match to TRBD2. The CDR3 contains 17 residues. From germline, CDR1 is LGHNA and CDR2 YSLEER. Losses at the gene ends were 4 bases for V and 2 bases for J; bases not matched to a gene: 9. CDR3 region: CASSPTLEREAYNEQFF. The CDR3 DNA sequence: TGCGCCAGCAGCCCTACGCTAGAGCGGGAGGCCTACAATGAGCAGTTCTTC.

V usage is TRBV30 and J usage is TRBJ2-3; 8 bases match TRBD2. This CDR3 has 15 amino acids. Losses at the gene ends were 0 bases for V and 2 bases for J; bases not matched to a gene: 4. Looked up from germline, CDR1 is GTSNPN and CDR2 is SVGIG (reference sequence). CDR3 region: CAWSVLADLTDTQYF. CDR3 coding DNA: TGTGCCTGGAGTGTACTAGCGGACCTCACAGATACGCAGTATTTT.

This clone has just a few counts. The genes are TRBV4-3 and TRBJ2-1; 8 positions match TRBD2. CDR1 is LGHNA and CDR2 is YSLEER in the germline V gene. J was trimmed by 7 bases and V by 0 bases; bases with no gene match: 17. This CDR3 contains 19 residues. Here the CDR3 DNA reads TGCGCCAGCAGCCAAGATTTTATTCGGACTAGCTTTTCTCCAAATGAGCAGTTCTTC. Its translation: CASSQDFIRTSFSPNEQFF.

In its sample, this clone was seen once. This chain joins TRBV19 and TRBJ1-4, with D possibly TRBD1 on 5 matching bases. Germline CDR1 and CDR2: LNHDA and SQIVND (reference sequence). This CDR3 comprises 15 residues. V gave up 8 bases and J gave up 8 bases, with 21 bases separating them. CDR3 in DNA: TGTGCCAGTCTCCCGGTGGCCGGGGGAGGGGAAAAACTGTTTTTT. It yields the protein CASLPVAGGGEKLFF.

This clone was detected only once. CDR3 nucleotide sequence: TGTGCCAGCCTGATGGCACCTAGCAATCAGCCCCAGCATTTT. This gives the protein CASLMAPSNQPQHF. The genes are TRBV6-5 and TRBJ1-5; D unclear. CDR3 size: 14 residues. With 8 bases removed from V and 0 bases from J, the gap between germline ends came to 11 bases. CDR1 is MNHEY and CDR2 is SVGAGI in the germline V gene.

V gene TRBV5-8 combines with J gene TRBJ2-7, with TRBD1 as a possible D gene (6 bases). The germline V and J ends were trimmed by 1 base and 6 bases, with 11 bases remaining between them. The CDR3 covers 13 residues. The germline gives CDR1 SGHTS, CDR2 YDEGEE. CDR3 region: CASSLSGQFEQYV. In DNA form, the CDR3 reads TGTGCCAGCAGCTTGAGCGGACAGTTCGAGCAGTACGTC.

The J gene is TRBJ1-1, the V gene TRBV5-4; D is possibly TRBD1 (6 bases). CDR1 is SGHNT and CDR2 is YYREEE in the germline V gene (reference sequence). CDR3 size: 16 residues. V lost 4 bases and J lost 1, with 17 bases in between. CDR3 bases: TGTGCCAGCAGCCTCCACCCAAGACAGGCGAACACTGAAGCTTTCTTT. Encoded protein: CASSLHPRQANTEAFF.

The rearrangement joins TRBV3-1 (or the pseudogene TRBV3-2) to TRBJ2-2; D may be TRBD1 (6 bases). Germline V gene sequence: CDR1 LGHDT, CDR2 YNNKEL (reference sequence). This CDR3 spans 14 amino acids. The germline V and J ends were trimmed by 4 bases and 1 base, with 7 bases remaining between them. The CDR3 DNA follows: TGTGCCAGCAGCCCGACAGGGAACACCGGGGAGCTGTTTTTT. Translating it yields CASSPTGNTGELFF.

The count of this clone is one. The rearrangement uses TRBV6-5 and TRBJ1-5; tentative D call: TRBD1 (5 bases). This CDR3 is 13 amino acids long. V lost 6 bases to trimming and J lost 7 bases, with 13 bases between them. CDR1 and CDR2 from the germline V gene are MNHEY and SVGAGI. This CDR3 reads CASSSDIWQPQHF. For the CDR3, the DNA is TGTGCCAGCAGCTCGGACATATGGCAGCCCCAGCATTTT.

The chain employs TRBV7-2 and TRBJ1-1; 10 nucleotides match TRBD1. Per the germline V gene, CDR1 is SGHTA and CDR2 is FQGNSA. This CDR3 has 17 residues. J lost 3 bases, V lost 5 bases, and 12 bases had no gene match. CDR3 in amino acids: CASSRKFIGQGDTEAFF. CDR3 coding DNA: TGTGCCAGCAGCCGTAAATTTATCGGACAGGGGGACACTGAAGCTTTCTTT.

The chain has TRBV9 and TRBJ2-1; D may be TRBD1 (5 bases). The ends were cut back, 3 bases at V and 10 bases at J, with 11 bases in the middle. This CDR3 comprises 12 residues. In germline, CDR1 is SGDLS, CDR2 YYNGEE. The CDR3: CASSAIAGEQFF. The CDR3 DNA reads as TGTGCCAGCAGCGCAATCGCAGGGGAGCAGTTCTTC.

The chain links TRBV7-8 to TRBJ2-1; TRBD2 is a possible D gene (7 bases). Trimming removed 5 bases from V and 6 bases from J, with 17 bases in between. The CDR3 has 15 residues. Germline CDR1 reads SGHVS; CDR2 reads FQNEAQ. Written as DNA, the CDR3 is TGTGCCAGCAGCGGGACTATCAGGGACATCAATGAGCAGTTCTTC. Protein sequence: CASSGTIRDINEQFF.

V and J are TRBV7-9 and TRBJ2-3; 13 bases fit TRBD2. The CDR3 spans 15 residues. Looked up from germline, CDR1 is SEHNR and CDR2 is FQNEAQ (reference sequence). J was trimmed by 6 bases and V by 5 bases; bases with no gene match: 5. CDR3 bases: TGTGCCAGCAGCCGCGGGACTAGCGGGGAGGATACGCAGTATTTT. Translation gives CASSRGTSGEDTQYF.

This chain joins TRBV5-8 and TRBJ2-1; 9 bases align to TRBD2. V was clipped by 1 base and J by 5 bases; unmatched bases: 4. The CDR3 contains 15 residues. Germline V gene data show CDR1 as SGHTS and CDR2 as YDEGEE. The CDR3 bases are TGTGCCAGCAGCTTGTTAGCGGGGGAAAACAATGAGCAGTTCTTC. It translates to CASSLLAGENNEQFF.

This chain connects TRBV19 to TRBJ2-7; D might be TRBD1 (5 bases). V gave up 2 bases and J gave up 2 bases, with 16 bases separating them. Germline V lookup: CDR1 LNHDA, CDR2 SQIVND (reference sequence). The CDR3 consists of 16 residues. CDR3 coding DNA: TGTGCCAGTAGTATAAGGGGTCAGGTTCGCCCCTACGAGCAGTACTTC. This gives the protein CASSIRGQVRPYEQYF.

The CDR3 DNA reads TGTGCCAGCCAAGGGCCCGGACTAGCGGGGGAAGAGACCCAGTACTTC. This encodes CASQGPGLAGEETQYF. This rearrangement joins TRBV18 to TRBJ2-5; 13 nucleotides line up with TRBD2. The germline V gene has CDR1 KGHSH and CDR2 LQKENI. The V gene end was trimmed by 8 bases and the J gene end by 3 bases; junction bases not matched to a gene: 9. The CDR3 sequence is 16 residues long.

CDR3 in amino acids: CASSLGLAGDFSYEQYF. In nucleotides, the CDR3 is TGTGCCAGCAGCCTGGGACTAGCGGGCGATTTCTCCTACGAGCAGTACTTC. V and J are TRBV4-2 and TRBJ2-7; 12 bases align to TRBD2. The CDR3 extends over 17 amino acids. V was clipped by 4 bases and J by 0 bases; unmatched bases: 7. Germline CDR1 reads LGHNA; CDR2 reads YNFKEQ.